This T cell receptor (beta chain) was documented in a study of shared clonotypes between healthy human individuals. Tens of thousands of T cell genomes, or around 200 ng DNA, went into the sorted-subset replicate PCRs. In the original workflow: Junction-only sequences without quality scores came from ImmunoSEQ, so filtering differed. Clones were sequenced by immunoSEQ multiplex PCR, and TCRdb holds only the in-frame ones, with some missing. V, J and clone size are those of that table, while D and trimming were read from the DNA. The table lists millions of clones, about 92% of them singletons. Notes on the study in general: Non-shared clonotypes had lower generation probabilities than clonotypes shared by all four sorted-subset donors.

Comments on this clone: Its antigen remains unidentified.

From germline, CDR1 is MGHRA and CDR2 YSYEKL. J lost 4 bases, V lost 1 base, and 7 bases had no gene match. CDR3 length: 15 amino acids. Naive CD8 cells, CD45RO-negative and positively selected for CCR7, excluded terminally differentiated effector memory CD45RA+ cells. The sequence derives from a man younger than 30 in good health. Some clones in this sample may be carry-over from other donors' samples. Input material: naive CD8+ T cells from PBMCs. V and J are TRBV4-1 and TRBJ2-7, with 7 bases matching TRBD1. The CDR3, as DNA: TGCGCCAGCAGCCAAGCCATCGGGACAGTATACGAGCAGTACTTC. Protein sequence: CASSQAIGTVYEQYF.